The rows below give T cell receptor beta chains drawn from one sample of a study of blood T cell repertoires in COVID-19. The repertoire was sequenced with immunoSEQ multiplex PCR; TCRdb's copy has only in-frame clones and lacks some. The repertoire includes 180,000 or so clones, 70% to 90% of them detected once, and roughly 0.82% sits in the top ten. Sequenced input: PBMCs or T cells enriched from blood (not recorded which). These receptors were taken from a woman in her late teens or twenties who had recovered from COVID-19. The CDR3 runs from the conserved cysteine through the conserved F or W. D genes are given only for firm matches. Clone size, where shown, is once, few, many, or a class for clones that have expanded.

cdr3_nt: TGTGCCAGCAGCTCTCTCACAGGGTCCTATGGCTACACCTTC
cdr3_aa: CASSSLTGSYGYTF
j_call: TRBJ1-2
clone_size: once
v_call: TRBV5-6
d_call: NA

cdr3_nt: TGTGCCAGCAGCCGAACACTAGCTCCAGCCTACGAGCAGTACTTC
cdr3_aa: CASSRTLAPAYEQYF
j_call: TRBJ2-7
clone_size: NA
v_call: TRBV7-9
d_call: NA

cdr3_nt: TGTGCCAGCAGTTTTATACGGACATCCTTAGCGGACCCCAATACGCAGTATTTT
cdr3_aa: CASSFIRTSLADPNTQYF
j_call: TRBJ2-3
clone_size: NA
v_call: TRBV28
d_call: NA

cdr3_nt: TGTGCCAGCAGTTCCGAATCGGGAGGTTACTACAATGAGCAGTTCTTC
cdr3_aa: CASSSESGGYYNEQFF
j_call: TRBJ2-1
clone_size: NA
v_call: TRBV28
d_call: TRBD2

cdr3_nt: TGCGCCAGCAGCCAATCTTCCCTAGCGGGAGGGCCCGGCAATGAGCAGTTCTTC
cdr3_aa: CASSQSSLAGGPGNEQFF
j_call: TRBJ2-1
clone_size: NA
v_call: TRBV4-1
d_call: TRBD2

cdr3_nt: TGTGCCAGCAGTACCCGGACAGGGCCCTACGAGCAGTACTTC
cdr3_aa: CASSTRTGPYEQYF
j_call: TRBJ2-7
clone_size: NA
v_call: TRBV28
d_call: TRBD1

cdr3_nt: TGCGCCAGCAGCCCCCCGGGGGGGAACACTGAAGCTTTCTTT
cdr3_aa: CASSPPGGNTEAFF
j_call: TRBJ1-1
clone_size: NA
v_call: TRBV5-1
d_call: NA

cdr3_nt: TGTGCCAGCAGCTTAGTCGCAGCGGGAGAAGGGGTCTTC
cdr3_aa: CASSLVAAGEGVF
j_call: TRBJ2-1
clone_size: NA
v_call: TRBV11-2
d_call: TRBD2

cdr3_nt: TGTGCCAGCTCCTCCGGGACAGGGACTCAGCCCCAGCATTTT
cdr3_aa: CASSSGTGTQPQHF
j_call: TRBJ1-5
clone_size: NA
v_call: TRBV18
d_call: TRBD1

cdr3_nt: TGTGCCAGCAGCTTACGGACTAGGGCCAATGAGCAGTTCTTC
cdr3_aa: CASSLRTRANEQFF
j_call: TRBJ2-1
clone_size: NA
v_call: TRBV7-9
d_call: TRBD2

cdr3_nt: TGTGCCAGCAGCCGAGGATCTAATGAAAAACTGTTTTTT
cdr3_aa: CASSRGSNEKLFF
j_call: TRBJ1-4
clone_size: NA
v_call: TRBV11-2
d_call: NA

cdr3_nt: TGTGCCAGCAGTTCAAAGCGGGGCTTATACGAGCAGTACTTC
cdr3_aa: CASSSKRGLYEQYF
j_call: TRBJ2-7
clone_size: NA
v_call: TRBV27
d_call: TRBD2

cdr3_nt: TGTGCCAGCAGCTTAGGTAGCGGGAGCGGTAACGAGCAGTACTTC
cdr3_aa: CASSLGSGSGNEQYF
j_call: TRBJ2-7
clone_size: few
v_call: TRBV7-3
d_call: TRBD2

cdr3_nt: TGTGCCAGCAGTTGGTGGGGGGGGCATCACGAGCAGTACTTC
cdr3_aa: CASSWWGGHHEQYF
j_call: TRBJ2-7
clone_size: once
v_call: TRBV28
d_call: NA

cdr3_nt: TGTGCCAGCAGTTTTTTAGGGGGCGGTTACAATGAGCAGTTCTTC
cdr3_aa: CASSFLGGGYNEQFF
j_call: TRBJ2-1
clone_size: NA
v_call: TRBV28
d_call: TRBD1